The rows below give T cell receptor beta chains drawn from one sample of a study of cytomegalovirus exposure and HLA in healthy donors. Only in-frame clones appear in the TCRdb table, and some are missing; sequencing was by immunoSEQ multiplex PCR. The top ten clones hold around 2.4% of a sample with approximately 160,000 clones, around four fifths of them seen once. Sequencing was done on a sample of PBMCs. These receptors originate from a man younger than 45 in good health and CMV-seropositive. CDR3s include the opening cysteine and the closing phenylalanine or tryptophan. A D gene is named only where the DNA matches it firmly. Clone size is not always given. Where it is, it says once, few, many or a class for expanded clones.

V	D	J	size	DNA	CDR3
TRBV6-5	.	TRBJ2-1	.	TGTGCCAGCAGTTACGCGCGGGTCCACAATGAGCAGTTCTTC	CASSYARVHNEQFF
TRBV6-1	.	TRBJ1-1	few	TGTGCCAGCATCCCGGGGGGGGAGGGAAACACTGAAGCTTTCTTT	CASIPGGEGNTEAFF
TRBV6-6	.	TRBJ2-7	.	TGTGCCAGCAGCTCCATCGCGGACGGGGCCTACGAGCAGTACTTC	CASSSIADGAYEQYF
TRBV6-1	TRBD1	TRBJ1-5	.	TGTGCCAGCAGGGAGGGGGCGCAGGGCAATCAGCCCCAGCATTTT	CASREGAQGNQPQHF
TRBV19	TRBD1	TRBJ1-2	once	TGTGCCAGTAGTCACCGGGACAGGGCCGCTGGCTACACCTTC	CASSHRDRAAGYTF
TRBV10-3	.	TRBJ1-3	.	TGTGCCATCAGTGAGTCGACTCCGAGCTCTGGAAACACCATATATTTT	CAISESTPSSGNTIYF
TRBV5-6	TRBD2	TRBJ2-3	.	TGTGCCAGCACCGCAACTAGCGGGGGGTTAGATACGCAGTATTTT	CASTATSGGLDTQYF
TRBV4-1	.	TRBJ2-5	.	TGCGCCAGCAGCCACCCGAGAGGCGAGACCCAGTACTTC	CASSHPRGETQYF
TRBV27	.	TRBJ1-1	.	TGTGCCAGCAGTTTATCCACCCGGGGCACTGAAGCTTTCTTT	CASSLSTRGTEAFF
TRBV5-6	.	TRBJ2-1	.	TGTGCCAGCAGCTTGTACAAGGGAGGTACGTTCTTC	CASSLYKGGTFF
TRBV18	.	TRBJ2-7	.	TGTGCCAGCTCACCAAAGGGGAACAGGCAAGAGCAGTACTTC	CASSPKGNRQEQYF
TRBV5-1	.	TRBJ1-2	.	TGCGCCAGCAGCTTTCAGGGCCGCTATGGCTACACCTTC	CASSFQGRYGYTF
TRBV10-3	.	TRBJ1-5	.	TGTGCCATCAGTGAGTGGCAGGGGCATTTT	CAISEWQGHF
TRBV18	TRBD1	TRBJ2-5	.	TGTGCCAGCTCAGGATTGGGACAGCAAGAGACCCAGTACTTC	CASSGLGQQETQYF
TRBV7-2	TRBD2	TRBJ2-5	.	TGTGCCAGCAGGTCACAGCGGGGGGAGCTGGCCCAGTACTTC	CASRSQRGELAQYF
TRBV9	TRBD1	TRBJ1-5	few	TGTGCCAGCAGCCCGAAGGGACAGCTCAATCAGCCCCAGCATTTT	CASSPKGQLNQPQHF
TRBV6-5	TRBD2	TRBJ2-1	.	TGTGCCGTACTAGCGGGGGGCAACAATGAGCAGTTCTTC	CAVLAGGNNEQFF
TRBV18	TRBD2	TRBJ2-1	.	TGTGCCAGCAGAACTAGCGGGGGTTACAATGAGCAGTTCTTC	CASRTSGGYNEQFF
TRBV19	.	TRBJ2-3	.	TGTGCCAGTAACCCCACTGAGGGAATCGTTACAGATACGCAGTATTTT	CASNPTEGIVTDTQYF
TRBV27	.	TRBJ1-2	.	TGTGCCAGCAGTTTATCCGTAAGTGCGGATGGCTACACCTTC	CASSLSVSADGYTF
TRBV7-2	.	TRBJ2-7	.	TGTGCCAGCAGCTTACTAGCCTCCGGGGGCTACGAGCAGTACTTC	CASSLLASGGYEQYF
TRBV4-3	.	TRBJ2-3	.	TGCGCCAGCAGCCAAGATGGGACTAGCACAGATACGCAGTATTTT	CASSQDGTSTDTQYF
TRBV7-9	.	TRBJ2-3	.	TGTGCCAGCAGCTCCAGGGGTGGACTTAGCACAGATACGCAGTATTTT	CASSSRGGLSTDTQYF
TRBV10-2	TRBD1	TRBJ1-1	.	TGCGCCAGCACCCGGACAGGGGGCGCGATCGGCACTGAAGCTTTCTTT	CASTRTGGAIGTEAFF
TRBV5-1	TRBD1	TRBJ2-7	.	TGCGCCAGCAGCAAAGACAGGGCTTCCTACGAGCAGTACTTC	CASSKDRASYEQYF
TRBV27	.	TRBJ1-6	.	TGTGCCAGCATCGCCCGGGGGGGGCTGTATAATTCACCCCTCCACTTT	CASIARGGLYNSPLHF
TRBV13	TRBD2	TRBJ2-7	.	TGTGCCAGCAGCTCCAGACTAGCGGGGAGCTACGAGCAGTACTTC	CASSSRLAGSYEQYF
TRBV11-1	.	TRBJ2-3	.	TGTGCCAGCAGCTTAGCGGGGCTACCTGATACGCAGTATTTT	CASSLAGLPDTQYF
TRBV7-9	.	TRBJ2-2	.	TGTGCCAGCAGCTTGGCCCCGGGGAACACCGGGGAGCTGTTTTTT	CASSLAPGNTGELFF
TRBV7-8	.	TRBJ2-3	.	TGTGCCAGCAGCCACTTGTCCTTGACAGATACGCAGTATTTT	CASSHLSLTDTQYF
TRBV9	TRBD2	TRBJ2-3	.	TGTGCCAGCAGCCCAGCGGGGGCTAGCACAGATACGCAGTATTTT	CASSPAGASTDTQYF
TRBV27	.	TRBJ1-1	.	TGTGCCAGCAGTTTTCGACACACGAACACTGAAGCTTTCTTT	CASSFRHTNTEAFF
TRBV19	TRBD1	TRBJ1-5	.	TGTGCCAGTAGTATGAACAGGGGTAACCTGAGAGGGAGTCAGCCCCAGCATTTT	CASSMNRGNLRGSQPQHF
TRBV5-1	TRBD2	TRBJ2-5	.	TGCGCCAGCAGCCCCCTACACGGACTAGCGGAGGTACAGACCCAGTACTTC	CASSPLHGLAEVQTQYF
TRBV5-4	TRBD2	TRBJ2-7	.	TGTGCCAGCAGCTTGGTGAGCGGGGCAACCTACGAGCAGTACTTC	CASSLVSGATYEQYF
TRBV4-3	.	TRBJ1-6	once	TGCGCCAGCAGCCAGCATGACACGGGGGATTCACCCCTCCACTTT	CASSQHDTGDSPLHF
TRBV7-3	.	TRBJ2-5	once	TGTGCCAGCAGCTTACTGGAGCAAATCCAAGAGACCCAGTACTTC	CASSLLEQIQETQYF
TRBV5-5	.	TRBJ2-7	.	TGTGCCAGCACACTAGGCGCCGGGACAACGAGCTCCTACGAGCAGTACTTC	CASTLGAGTTSSYEQYF
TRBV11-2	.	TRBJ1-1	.	TGTGCCAGCAGCTTACCCCTGGGGGGGGCCAACACTGAAGCTTTCTTT	CASSLPLGGANTEAFF
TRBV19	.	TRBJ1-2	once	TGTGCCAGTAGTATAGAACCGGGGGTGTTTGGCTACACCTTC	CASSIEPGVFGYTF
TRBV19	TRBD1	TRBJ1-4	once	TGTGCCAGTAGTCCTTACAGGGGCGCTAATGAAAAACTGTTTTTT	CASSPYRGANEKLFF
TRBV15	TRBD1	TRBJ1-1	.	TGTGCCACCATCCGGGACAGGGGTTACACTGAAGCTTTCTTT	CATIRDRGYTEAFF
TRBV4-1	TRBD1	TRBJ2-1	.	TGCGCCAGCAGCCAATTCGACAGGGAGTACAATGAGCAGTTCTTC	CASSQFDREYNEQFF